This T cell receptor (beta chain) was recorded in a study of spatial heterogeneity in lung cancer (dated by TCRdb to the late 2010s). Regarding the research as a whole: Beta-chain transcripts were consistently detected in greater numbers than alpha-chain transcripts, which likely reflected higher beta-chain transcript abundance. In the raw uncorrected reads, each unique combination of TCR and UMI appeared more than ten times on average. In non-small cell lung cancer, the study made a quantitative comparison of TCR alpha and beta repertoires among multiple tumor regions, matched nontumor lung and blood. TCR repertoire features were related to nonsynonymous mutation counts determined by whole-exome sequencing of tumor tissue. Both alpha and beta chains were TCR-sequenced in hundreds of tumor regions, 64 matched nontumor lung samples and approximately 50 PBMC samples obtained at surgery. Study-wide findings and limitations: Ubiquitous expanded tumor TCRs were found in blood more often at tumor resection than at routine follow-up. Confirming at a functional level the hypothesis that regional TCRs recognize regional mutations was considered to require additional single-cell paired TCR alpha and beta sequencing.

A few counts support this clonotype. Its antigen is still unknown. No much larger clonotype is one base removed from it; base qualities were not supplied. For a library built for alpha chains, this beta chain is a stray read; little rests on its size. This sample's time point label indicates: sample taken at primary tumor resection. TCR sequencing used whole RNA extracted from tumor and nontumor lung tissue, or from cryopreserved PBMC samples, without cell sorting. Donors were some 78 patients with early-stage, untreated non-small cell lung cancer from the lung TRACERx cohort. Only patients with enough RNA available from two or more tumor regions were chosen for TCR sequencing. Sequences MDHEN (CDR1) and SYDVKM (CDR2) are obtained from the germline V gene. At the junction V is shortened by 5 bases and J by 1 base, with 16 bases in between. The CDR3 sequence holds 16 residues, the cysteine and phenylalanine included. The retained sequence is limited to the CDR3, 48 bases, with the frame set at the first base.

The method behind the library was 5' RACE. Data came from a NextSeq 500. In the TCR library protocol, a unique molecular identifier was attached to each TCR cDNA molecule so that PCR and sequencing errors could be corrected. Turning to the authors' computational methods: Decombinator tools were used for TCR identification, UMI-based error correction and CDR3 extraction. TCRs above a frequency of 2 per 1,000, corresponding to the top 1% of the tumor frequency distribution, were defined as expanded. Rényi diversity was computed with the R vegan package after subsampling each repertoire 100 times to 5,000 TCRs. CDR3 similarity networks were built from amino acid triplet string-kernel similarity, connecting CDR3s with pairwise similarity above 0.82. In TCRdb, the public reads were trimmed at Q25 with fastp and aligned with MiXCR, with productive beta chains retained. All rows with the same CDR3 protein become a single entry with the most common DNA and genes. These V and J calls derive from TCRdb rather than the authors' analysis. This sample comprises 4,500 to 6,500 distinct CDR3 sequences, almost 35% of them detected only once. The top ten hold around 3.3% of the sample.

This TCR came from a female donor with early-stage non-small cell lung cancer. The chain employs TRBV28 and TRBJ2-3; a tentative D match to TRBD2 spans 6 bases. Specimen: PBMCs, collected at surgery. For the CDR3, the sequence is CASSLRRGQGTDTQYF. DNA sequence: TGTGCCAGCAGTCTACGGCGGGGCCAGGGCACAGATACGCAGTATTTT.